The 17 T cell receptor beta chains reported below all come from one sample, sequenced in a study of T cells in Graves' hyperthyroidism and ophthalmopathy. There were TCR beta CDR3 regions amplified from RNA transcripts. First-round RT-PCR targeting the TCR CDR3 was performed with the HTBI primer set. TCRdb reanalysed the multiplex PCR reads using MiXCR and keeps one entry per CDR3 protein. The sample holds 750,000 to 900,000 distinct CDR3 sequences, 35% to 45% seen once. The sequenced sample was blood. The source is a man younger than 35 with Graves' hyperthyroidism.

This clonotype is a singleton in its sample. This sequence joins TRBV5-1 and TRBJ1-2; no definite D call. There are 15 residues in the CDR3. V lost 4 bases, J lost 3 bases, and 16 bases lay in between. The V gene's germline CDR1 is SGHRS and CDR2 YFSETQ. The CDR3 here is CASSPQGLQDYGYTF. For the CDR3, the DNA is TGCGCCAGCAGCCCCCAAGGGTTACAAGACTATGGCTACACCTTC. The complete variable domain, with remaining parts taken from reference TRBV5-1 and TRBJ1-2, reads KAGVTQTPRYLIKTRGQQVTLSCSPISGHRSVSWYQQTPGQGLQFLFEYFSETQRNKGNFPGRFSGRQFSNSRSEMNVSTLELGDSALYLCASSPQGLQDYGYTFGSGTRLTVV.

J is TRBJ2-6 and V is TRBV5-4; D gene ambiguous. Between the trimmed V and J ends, which lost 0 bases and 10 bases, there was a span of 8 bases. Germline values: CDR1 SGHNT, CDR2 YYREEE (reference sequence). The CDR3 consists of 13 residues. The CDR3 bases are TGTGCCAGCAGCTTGGATAACGGAAACGTCCTGACTTTC. It encodes CASSLDNGNVLTF.

The rearrangement joins TRBV12-3 or TRBV12-4 to TRBJ2-2; D is possibly TRBD1 (5 bases). Trimming shortened V by 6 bases and J by 0 bases, and 14 bases separated the two germline ends. This CDR3 contains 16 residues. This CDR3 reads CASSKDGAANTGELFF. The CDR3 DNA reads TGTGCCAGCAGCAAAGATGGGGCCGCGAACACCGGGGAGCTGTTTTTT.

CDR3 residues: CASSLQTDGGYTF. The DNA of the CDR3 is TGTGCCAGCAGCCTCCAAACGGACGGGGGCTACACCTTC. The chain couples TRBV14 to TRBJ1-2; no reliable D call. The CDR3 extends over 13 amino acids. Per the germline V gene, CDR1 is SGHDN and CDR2 is FVKESK. V shed 4 bases and J shed 8 bases, with 14 bases lying between them.

The chain joins TRBV2 to TRBJ2-7; tentative D call: TRBD2 (7 bases). The germline V gene encodes CDR1 SNHLY and CDR2 FYNNEI. The CDR3 totals 14 residues. Trimming shortened V by 1 base and J by 7 bases, and 14 bases separated the two germline ends. The CDR3 reads CASSEVAGDREQYF. CDR3 DNA sequence: TGTGCCAGCAGTGAAGTGGCGGGAGACAGGGAGCAGTACTTC. The full variable domain, with the rest looked up from reference TRBV2 and TRBJ2-7, is EPEVTQTPSHQVTQMGQEVILRCVPISNHLYFYWYRQILGQKVEFLVSFYNNEISEKSEIFDDQFSVERPDGSNFTLKIRSTKLEDSAMYFCASSEVAGDREQYFGPGTRLTVT.

This clonotype showed up just a few times. This chain connects TRBV6-5 to TRBJ2-7; TRBD1 or TRBD2 may be the D gene (5 bases each). The CDR3 is 15 residues long. Looked up from germline, CDR1 is MNHEY and CDR2 is SVGAGI. Between the trimmed V and J ends, which lost 5 bases and 2 bases, there was a span of 16 bases. DNA of the CDR3: TGTGCCAGCAGTGAATTGGGGACGGAAACCTACGAGCAGTACTTC. Protein product: CASSELGTETYEQYF.

This rearrangement joins TRBV10-3 to TRBJ1-5; 9 positions agree with TRBD1. The CDR3 extends over 13 amino acids. Losses at the gene ends were 10 bases for V and 7 bases for J; bases not matched to a gene: 8. From germline, CDR1 is ENHRY and CDR2 SYGVKD. The CDR3 here is CASGDRADQPQHF. DNA for the CDR3: TGTGCCAGCGGGGACAGGGCGGACCAGCCCCAGCATTTT.

V usage is TRBV7-9 and J usage is TRBJ2-7; maybe TRBD2 (5 bases). V lost 2 bases to trimming and J lost 5 bases, with 7 bases between them. The V gene's germline CDR1 is SEHNR and CDR2 FQNEAQ (reference sequence). This CDR3 is 12 amino acids long. CDR3 region: CASSLRENEQYF. The DNA of the CDR3 is TGTGCCAGCAGCTTAAGGGAGAACGAGCAGTACTTC.

This clonotype was detected ten times or more. The chain uses TRBV9 and TRBJ1-1; 9 bases agree with TRBD1. Looked up from germline, CDR1 is SGDLS and CDR2 is YYNGEE. The CDR3 extends over 15 amino acids. Trimming cost V 0 bases and J 4 bases; bases outside gene matches: 4. The CDR3: CASSVGGTGSTEAFF. The CDR3 DNA reads TGTGCCAGCAGCGTAGGCGGGACAGGGTCCACTGAAGCTTTCTTT.

This clonotype has only a few counts. A read error may be the cause here, since a much bigger clone is one base away. Since the CDR3 does not end with the conserved phenylalanine or tryptophan, this likely comes from a read error. The chain joins TRBV25-1 to TRBJ1-6, with 8 bases that match TRBD1. Looked up from germline, CDR1 is MGHDK and CDR2 is SYGVNS. The J segment lost 5 bases and the V segment lost 3 bases, leaving 6 bases of the junction unmatched. The CDR3 spans 16 residues. The CDR3 DNA follows: TGTGCCAGCAGTGATTCAGGGGGCGCGAATAATTCACCCCTCCACTCT. Translating it yields CASSDSGGANNSPLHS.

This clonotype was picked up many times. The chain uses TRBV2 and TRBJ1-3; the D is unclear. Trimming removed 1 base from V and 8 bases from J, with 6 bases in between. The germline gives CDR1 SNHLY, CDR2 FYNNEI. This CDR3 has 12 residues. CDR3 residues: CASSEGIDTIYF. The CDR3 DNA reads as TGTGCCAGCAGTGAAGGGATCGACACCATATATTTT.

The rearrangement joins TRBV6-1 to TRBJ2-2, with 9 bases that match TRBD2. Germline lookup yields CDR1 MNHNS and CDR2 SASEGT. The CDR3 consists of 16 residues. V lost 4 bases, J lost 10 bases, and 13 bases stayed unmatched. The CDR3 reads CASSGPGLAFVEELFF. DNA for the CDR3: TGTGCCAGCAGTGGGCCGGGACTAGCCTTTGTGGAGGAGCTGTTTTTT.

At least ten counts were recorded for this clonotype. The chain couples TRBV19 to TRBJ1-1; D is ambiguous. Trimming stripped 6 bases from V and 5 bases from J, with 13 bases between. This CDR3 is built from 13 residues. CDR1 and CDR2 from the germline V gene are LNHDA and SQIVND (reference sequence). In DNA form, the CDR3 reads TGTGCCAGTAGGGATCGGACGGCTACTGAAGCTTTCTTT. It yields the protein CASRDRTATEAFF.

The rearrangement links TRBV2 to TRBJ1-2, with D possibly being TRBD1 (6 bases). Trimming took 7 bases from V and 4 from J, leaving 19 bases between them. Germline loops: CDR1 SNHLY, CDR2 FYNNEI. The CDR3 consists of 15 residues. CDR3 in DNA: TGTGCCAGCAACTCACCGGGGGGCAGTAGCTATGGCTACACCTTC. Translation: CASNSPGGSSYGYTF.

Notes on this clonotype: One end of the junction fails to match germline, which may point to a read error. This sequence joins TRBV7-9 and TRBJ2-7; tentatively, D is TRBD2 (5 bases). This CDR3 has 15 residues. The germline V gene has CDR1 SEHNR and CDR2 FQNEAQ (reference sequence). CDR3 DNA sequence: TGTGCCGGCAGCTTAGTTTCCCGGGGCTCCTACGAGCAGTACTTC. Protein: CAGSLVSRGSYEQYF.

This clonotype has more than one count but fewer than ten. The V call is TRBV20-1, the J call TRBJ2-7; no firm D call. The length of the CDR3 is 13 residues. CDR1 DFQATT and CDR2 SNEGSKA come from the germline V gene (reference sequence). V was clipped by 1 base and J by 5 bases, with 12 bases between them. CDR3 amino acids: CSARARYKNEQYF. The DNA of the CDR3 is TGCAGTGCTAGAGCCAGGTATAAAAACGAGCAGTACTTC.

This clonotype was detected only a few times. V is TRBV2 and J is TRBJ2-2, with D possibly being TRBD1 or TRBD2 (5 bases each). Germline values: CDR1 SNHLY, CDR2 FYNNEI. The CDR3 spans 16 residues. V was shortened by 6 bases and J by 6 bases, with 20 bases between the two germline ends. This chain's CDR3 is CASSFSPGLFAGELFF. CDR3 sequence (DNA): TGTGCCAGCAGCTTCAGCCCGGGGCTCTTTGCCGGGGAGCTGTTTTTT.